Below are 11 T cell receptor beta chains sequenced from a single sample in a study of T cells in women clearing cervical HPV infection. The table came from immunoSEQ multiplex PCR; TCRdb's copy has only in-frame clones and leaves some out. This sample's table reports nearly 35,000 clones. Source material: blood buffy coat. These receptors originate from a woman aged 18 to 75 with a cervical HPV16 infection that either progressed to CIN3+ or cleared (not recorded which).

Note on this clone: Read coverage stops 3 residues before the CDR3 terminus; the germline J gene supplies the remainder. This sequence joins TRBV7-8 and TRBJ2-5; 7 bases are shared with TRBD2. With V trimmed by 0 bases and J by 3 bases, 1 base remained unmatched. The CDR3 covers 14 residues. The V gene's germline CDR1 is SGHVS and CDR2 FQNEAQ. CDR3 loop: CASSLAGLEETQYF. The DNA read from the CDR3 is TGTGCCAGCAGCTTAGCAGGACTAGAAGAGACC.

Turning to this clone: The read halts 3 residues ahead of the CDR3 end, with the missing end drawn from the germline J gene. The gene calls are TRBV14 and TRBJ1-4; D gene ambiguous. The CDR3 loop spans 14 amino acids. In germline, CDR1 is SGHDN, CDR2 FVKESK. CDR3 protein: CASSQDRGNSPLFF. Partial CDR3 DNA: TGTGCCAGCAGCCAAGATCGCGGGAATTCACCA. Full variable domain (outside the CDR3, taken from reference TRBV14 and TRBJ1-4): EAGVTQFPSHSVIEKGQTVTLRCDPISGHDNLYWYRRVMGKEIKFLLHFVKESKQDESGMPNNRFLAERTGGTYSTLKVQPAELEDSGVYFCASSQDRGNSPLFFGSGTQLSVL.

As to this clone: At one end, the junction sequence differs from germline, possibly due to a read error. The read finishes 3 residues shy of the CDR3 end, and the germline J gene is used to complete it. This CDR3 is also generated by other DNA sequences in the sample. V is TRBV19 and J is TRBJ1-3; 10 bases are a match to TRBD1. Germline V CDR1 and CDR2: LNHDA, SQIVND (reference sequence). The CDR3 is made up of 17 amino acids. The covered CDR3 bases are TGTGCCAGTAGCCCCGGGACAGGGGCCCGCTCTGGAAACACT. This codes for CASSPGTGARSGNT. In full, the CDR3 is CASSPGTGARSGNTIYF.

Notes on this clone: From the germline J gene comes the end of the CDR3, since the read stops 3 residues before it. The rearrangement joins TRBV10-1 to TRBJ2-3, with TRBD1 identical over 8 bases. This CDR3 spans 14 amino acids. J was trimmed by 5 bases and V by 6 bases; bases with no gene match: 7. Germline loops: CDR1 WNHNN, CDR2 SYGVQD (reference sequence). CDR3 bases read: TGCGCCAGCAGCACAGGGGGTTTGCGAGATACG. It codes for CASSTGGLRDT. The whole CDR3 protein reads CASSTGGLRDTQYF.

On this clone: Read sequence stops 3 residues before the CDR3 end, and the germline J gene provides the missing end. The chain recombines TRBV5-5 with TRBJ1-1, with D hard to call. There are 12 residues in the CDR3. V dropped 4 bases and J dropped 6 bases, with 10 bases sitting between them. CDR1 and CDR2 (germline): SGHKS, YYEKEE (reference sequence). CDR3 protein: CASSPAGPEAFF. The sequenced part of the CDR3 DNA is TGTGCCAGCAGCCCAGCAGGCCCTGAA.

Notes on this clone: The read ends 3 residues shy of where the CDR3 ends; the end is completed using the germline J gene. This chain uses TRBV5-1 with TRBJ2-3; D perhaps matches TRBD2 (5 bases). Trimming took 2 bases from V and 5 from J, leaving 6 bases between them. CDR3 length equals 12 residues. Germline values: CDR1 SGHRS, CDR2 YFSETQ. The chain's CDR3 is CASSFGEDTQYF. The CDR3 bases that were read are TGCGCCAGCAGCTTCGGGGAAGATACG.

As regards this clone: The sequenced fragment ends 3 residues before the CDR3 boundary, so the rest is inferred from the germline J gene. The chain recombines TRBV5-1 with TRBJ2-3; D is possibly TRBD2 (6 bases). This CDR3 contains 12 residues. Germline CDR1 reads SGHRS; CDR2 reads YFSETQ. V was trimmed by 4 bases and J by 5 bases, leaving 8 bases between them. This CDR3 reads CASSMEGDTQYF. The CDR3 bases that were read are TGCGCCAGCAGCATGGAGGGAGATACG. The entire variable domain, with the rest obtained from reference TRBV5-1 and TRBJ2-3, is as follows: KAGVTQTPRYLIKTRGQQVTLSCSPISGHRSVSWYQQTPGQGLQFLFEYFSETQRNKGNFPGRFSGRQFSNSRSEMNVSTLELGDSALYLCASSMEGDTQYFGPGTRLTVL.

Note on this clone: The sequence runs out 3 residues before the end of the CDR3; the remainder is reconstructed from the germline J gene. The J gene is TRBJ2-4, the V gene TRBV10-1; D gene unclear. V was trimmed by 4 bases and J by 8 bases, leaving 12 bases between them. The CDR3 runs to 13 residues. The germline gives CDR1 WNHNN, CDR2 SYGVQD (reference sequence). The sequenced part of the CDR3 DNA is TGCGCCAGCAGTGCCCAGCGTTGGGACATT. Protein: CASSAQRWDI. The full CDR3 is CASSAQRWDIQYF.

In regard to this clone: The CDR3 end is not reached by the read, which stops 3 residues before it; the germline J gene fills it in. The J gene is TRBJ2-7, the V gene TRBV20-1; 8 bases align to TRBD1. This CDR3 is 14 amino acids long. Germline V gives CDR1 DFQATT, CDR2 SNEGSKA (reference sequence). Trimming at V came to 0 bases and at J to 4 bases, leaving 5 bases not matched to a gene. CDR3 bases read: TGCAGTGCTAGAGATGCGCAGGGGGCTTACGAG. Translated, it gives CSARDAQGAYE. The entire CDR3 protein reads CSARDAQGAYEQYF.

The CDR3 DNA, read in part, is TGTGCCAGCAGCCGTAGCGGGAGAACGTCAGATACG. Protein product: CASSRSGRTSDT. The whole CDR3 protein is CASSRSGRTSDTQYF. The rearrangement joins TRBV28 to TRBJ2-3, with 9 bases that match TRBD2. Sequencing ends 3 residues short of the CDR3 end; the germline J gene provides the rest. Germline CDR1 is MDHEN and CDR2 is SYDVKM. The CDR3 has 15 amino acids. V shed 6 bases and J 4 bases; nucleotides not matched to a gene: 8.

The DNA read from the CDR3 is TGCAGTGCCAAAGGGACTCTGGGGACAGATACG. Translated, it gives CSAKGTLGTDT. The CDR3 in full is CSAKGTLGTDTQYF. The gene calls are TRBV20-1 and TRBJ2-3; tentatively, D is TRBD2 (6 bases). The missing CDR3 end, 3 residues past where the read stops, is filled in from the germline J gene. The CDR3 runs 14 residues. Germline CDR1 and CDR2: DFQATT and SNEGSKA (reference sequence). V lost 6 bases, J lost 3 bases, and 16 bases lay in between.